This T cell receptor beta chain was sequenced in a study of blood T cell repertoires in COVID-19. About the study: Some COVID-19 samples were acute and others convalescent; all came from the United States, Italy and Spain. Sample material is recorded as cDNA or gDNA derived from T cells, B-cell-depleted T cells, or PBMCs.

How the authors handled the data: Amplification of reference gene primers provided the estimated nucleated cell counts. Assay: immunoSEQ multiplex PCR; the TCRdb copy retains only in-frame clones and omits some. The V and J calls and the clone size are those of that table, but D and trimming were determined from the DNA. The sample yields more than 75,000 clones, roughly 88% seen once. Per germline, CDR1 LGHNA and CDR2 YSLEER. The V and J ends lost 0 bases and 9 bases, in that order; junction bases with no gene match: 9. The CDR3 sequence is 16 residues long. V and J are TRBV4-3 and TRBJ1-5; TRBD1 matches 9 bases. Source material: peripheral blood. This receptor was obtained from a man aged 55 to 70 with acute or convalescent COVID-19. This CDR3 reads CASSQEWGQGAGPQHF. In DNA form, the CDR3 reads TGCGCCAGCAGCCAAGAATGGGGACAGGGAGCTGGGCCCCAGCATTTT.